Listed here are 29 T cell receptor beta chains from one sample, sequenced in a study of Ad26.COV2.S vaccination and SARS-CoV-2 variants. Sequencing used immunoSEQ multiplex PCR; TCRdb keeps in-frame clones, though not all of them. In the table there are more than 300,000 clones, about 88% of which are singletons. Treatment in this sample: 19 received Ad26.COV2.S at low or high dose, single or two shots; roughly five received placebo; per-sample allocation not given. Collection of samples fell on day 63 after the first vaccine or placebo injection. The source material was peripheral blood, sampled in a trial of Ad26.COV2.S vaccine versus placebo. These receptors were collected from a person aged 18-65 years who received the Ad26.COV2.S COVID-19 vaccine or a placebo.

In DNA, the CDR3 is TGTGCCACCAGCAGAGATTCATTGGGGGATGAAAAACTGTTTTTT. It is translated as CATSRDSLGDEKLFF. The chain recombines TRBV15 with TRBJ1-4, with D perhaps TRBD1 (5 bases). The CDR3 spans 15 residues. Germline V gene data show CDR1 as LNHNV and CDR2 as YYDKDF (reference sequence). V lost 0 bases, J lost 6 bases, and 11 bases lay in between.

The chain recombines TRBV7-3 with TRBJ2-7; maybe TRBD1 (6 bases). V was pared by 8 bases and J by 2 bases, with 16 bases between. The CDR3 has 14 residues. The V gene's germline CDR1 is SGHTA and CDR2 FQGTGA. CDR3 protein: CASGSEGVAYEQYF. In DNA, the CDR3 is TGTGCCAGCGGAAGCGAGGGGGTTGCCTACGAGCAGTACTTC.

The V and J genes are TRBV29-1 and TRBJ2-3; D not certain. CDR3 size: 16 residues. Trimming left V 0 bases short and J 0 bases short, with 13 bases between. The V gene's germline CDR1 is SQVTM and CDR2 ANQGSEA. CDR3 DNA sequence: TGCAGCGTTGAAGACCGGACCATAACTAGCACAGATACGCAGTATTTT. This sequence encodes CSVEDRTITSTDTQYF.

The chain carries TRBV27 and TRBJ2-3, with 13 bases fitting TRBD2. This CDR3 spans 17 amino acids. The germline V gene has CDR1 MNHEY and CDR2 SMNVEV (reference sequence). J lost 1 base, V lost 8 bases, and 9 bases had no gene match. The CDR3 here is CASRMLGLAGRTDTQYF. Here the CDR3 DNA reads TGTGCCAGCCGAATGCTGGGACTAGCGGGACGCACAGATACGCAGTATTTT.

This chain uses TRBV30 with TRBJ1-4; 7 nucleotides line up with TRBD1. The V gene end was trimmed by 3 bases and the J gene end by 4 bases; junction bases not matched to a gene: 5. This CDR3 has 14 residues. The germline CDR1 and CDR2 sequences are GTSNPN and SVGIG (reference sequence). CDR3 nucleotide sequence: TGTGCCTGGAGGATGGGACAGAATAATGAAAAACTGTTTTTT. It codes for CAWRMGQNNEKLFF.

The chain combines TRBV11-2 with TRBJ1-4; TRBD1 might be the D (5 bases). CDR1 is SGHAT, CDR2 FQNNGV, per germline. The CDR3 runs to 14 residues. Deletions cut 5 bases from V and 9 bases from J, with 16 bases between. CDR3 in amino acids: CASSPGAEVKKLFF. The CDR3 DNA sequence: TGTGCCAGCAGCCCCGGGGCAGAAGTGAAAAAACTGTTTTTT. The complete variable domain, with remaining parts taken from reference TRBV11-2 and TRBJ1-4, reads EAGVAQSPRYKIIEKRQSVAFWCNPISGHATLYWYQQILGQGPKLLIQFQNNGVVDDSQLPKDRFSAERLKGVDSTLKIQPAKLEDSAVYLCASSPGAEVKKLFFGSGTQLSVL.

This clone was seen only a few times. The genes are TRBV4-3 and TRBJ1-1, with TRBD1 as a possible D gene (5 bases). Germline values: CDR1 LGHNA, CDR2 YSLEER. This CDR3 spans 14 amino acids. Trimming stripped 3 bases from V and 0 bases from J, with 8 bases between. CDR3 protein: CASSQGTVNTEAFF. DNA of the CDR3: TGCGCCAGCAGCCAGGGGACGGTGAACACTGAAGCTTTCTTT.

The chain combines TRBV6-2 or TRBV6-3 with TRBJ2-4, with 9 nucleotides matching TRBD1. With 6 bases clipped from V and 8 bases from J, the junction kept 14 bases outside the gene matches. Per germline, CDR1 MNHEY and CDR2 SVGEGT. This CDR3 spans 16 amino acids. In nucleotides, the CDR3 is TGTGCCAGCAGCCCAAGCGAGGGGACAGGGTCGGACATTCAGTACTTC. The encoded protein is CASSPSEGTGSDIQYF.

CDR3 nucleotide sequence: TGTGCCAGCAGCTCCCAGACAGGGGGAATCAAGCCCCAGCATTTT. This encodes CASSSQTGGIKPQHF. The rearrangement joins TRBV7-8 to TRBJ1-5; the match to TRBD1 covers 9 bases. Germline loops: CDR1 SGHVS, CDR2 FQNEAQ. The CDR3 consists of 15 residues. The V and J ends lost 4 bases and 8 bases, in that order; junction bases with no gene match: 9.

V gene TRBV5-5 combines with J gene TRBJ1-1; D gene ambiguous. CDR3 size: 13 residues. Trimming removed 2 bases from V and 7 bases from J, with 12 bases in between. The germline V gene encodes CDR1 SGHKS and CDR2 YYEKEE (reference sequence). In DNA form, the CDR3 reads TGTGCCAGCAGCTTATGGGAGGTGAATGAAGCTTTCTTT. It encodes CASSLWEVNEAFF.

In its sample, this clone was seen once. The chain couples TRBV6-1 to TRBJ1-5; 7 nucleotides agree with TRBD1. V shed 1 base, J shed 7 bases, and the junction held 7 bases outside the gene matches. The CDR3 is made up of 15 amino acids. Germline loops: CDR1 MNHNS, CDR2 SASEGT. CDR3 sequence: CASSEGDRGKQPQHF. The CDR3 bases are TGTGCCAGCAGTGAAGGGGACAGAGGGAAGCAGCCCCAGCATTTT.

This clone was seen just once. V is TRBV7-3 and J is TRBJ1-1; TRBD1 matches at 8 bases. Germline CDR1 reads SGHTA; CDR2 reads FQGTGA. The V segment lost 2 bases and the J segment 1 base; nucleotides outside the gene matches: 0. The CDR3 covers 14 residues. CDR3 sequence: CASSLGTGNTEAFF. Here the CDR3 DNA reads TGTGCCAGCAGCTTAGGGACAGGGAACACTGAAGCTTTCTTT.

The genes are TRBV12-2 and TRBJ1-4; the table's D gene call, TRBD1, was not cross checked with the DNA. TRBV12-2 is described as a pseudogene. The CDR3 has 14 amino acids. DNA for the CDR3: TGTGCAAGTCGTTCCGGACAGGGCTGTGAAAAACTGTTTTTT. This sequence encodes CASRSGQGCEKLFF.

The CDR3 loop reads CASSQGGLVSPLHF. In nucleotides, the CDR3 is TGCGCCAGCAGCCAAGGGGGGTTGGTATCACCCCTCCACTTT. The chain recombines TRBV4-3 with TRBJ1-6; TRBD1 is a possible D gene (5 bases). The V and J ends lost 1 base and 10 bases respectively, with 11 bases between them. The CDR3 runs 14 residues. Germline V CDR1 and CDR2: LGHNA, YSLEER.

The chain combines TRBV10-1 with TRBJ1-4, with TRBD1 as a possible D gene (5 bases). Germline V gene data show CDR1 as WNHNN and CDR2 as SYGVQD (reference sequence). This CDR3 contains 13 residues. The V end was cut by 9 bases, the J end by 4 bases, with 12 bases between. The CDR3, as DNA: TGCGCCAGGGAACAGGCCCTTAATGAAAAACTGTTTTTT. Translation gives CAREQALNEKLFF.

V gene TRBV7-2 combines with J gene TRBJ2-7; 10 nucleotides align to TRBD2. V dropped 0 bases and J dropped 2; count of bases not matched to a gene: 1. This CDR3 has 15 residues. Germline V CDR1 and CDR2: SGHTA, FQGNSA. CDR3 protein: CASSLAGTSAYEQYF. CDR3 nucleotide sequence: TGTGCCAGCAGCTTAGCCGGGACTAGCGCCTACGAGCAGTACTTC.

This clone came up once. The chain uses TRBV11-2 and TRBJ2-5; TRBD1 matches 7 bases. J lost 4 bases, V lost 1 base, and 9 bases had no gene match. The V gene's germline CDR1 is SGHAT and CDR2 FQNNGV. CDR3 length: 16 residues. The CDR3 sequence is CASSLGAGGTIETQYF. In nucleotides, the CDR3 is TGTGCCAGCAGCTTAGGGGCAGGGGGAACCATAGAGACCCAGTACTTC.

V and J are TRBV7-9 and TRBJ1-6; D call uncertain. The V gene's germline CDR1 is SEHNR and CDR2 FQNEAQ (reference sequence). The CDR3 runs 13 residues. V was pared by 2 bases and J by 5 bases, with 4 bases between. DNA for the CDR3: TGTGCCAGCAGCTTACAGAATAATTCACCCCTCCACTTT. Protein product: CASSLQNNSPLHF.

The chain links TRBV4-3 to TRBJ2-2; 9 nucleotides agree with TRBD1. The CDR3 spans 16 residues. J gave up 7 bases and V 0 bases, and 6 bases lay outside the gene matches. The germline V gene encodes CDR1 LGHNA and CDR2 YSLEER. This chain's CDR3 is CASSQEVGQGYGELFF. Written as DNA, the CDR3 is TGCGCCAGCAGCCAAGAAGTGGGACAGGGTTACGGGGAGCTGTTTTTT.

CDR3 residues: CATSRDRDLREQYF. CDR3 DNA: TGTGCCACCAGCAGAGACAGGGACCTACGAGAGCAGTACTTC. The V gene is TRBV15, the J gene TRBJ2-7; D may correspond to TRBD1 or TRBD2 (5 bases each). The CDR3 has 14 residues. Germline loops: CDR1 LNHNV, CDR2 YYDKDF (reference sequence). V was pared by 0 bases and J by 7 bases, with 13 bases between.

This clone was detected once. The J gene is TRBJ2-3, the V gene TRBV5-1; 7 bases align to TRBD1. There are 15 residues in the CDR3. V shed 4 bases and J 1 base; nucleotides not matched to a gene: 6. CDR1 and CDR2 (germline): SGHRS, YFSETQ. The CDR3 reads CASSALTGGTDTQYF. The CDR3 region has the DNA TGCGCCAGCAGCGCCCTAACAGGGGGCACAGATACGCAGTATTTT. The full variable domain, with the rest looked up from reference TRBV5-1 and TRBJ2-3, is KAGVTQTPRYLIKTRGQQVTLSCSPISGHRSVSWYQQTPGQGLQFLFEYFSETQRNKGNFPGRFSGRQFSNSRSEMNVSTLELGDSALYLCASSALTGGTDTQYFGPGTRLTVL.

This chain uses TRBV11-3 with TRBJ2-2; D might be TRBD1 (6 bases). This CDR3 is built from 15 residues. The V and J ends lost 5 bases and 0 bases respectively, with 10 bases between them. Per germline, CDR1 SGHNT and CDR2 YENEEA. Here the CDR3 DNA reads TGTGCCAGCAGCCAACGGACAGCGAACACCGGGGAGCTGTTTTTT. This sequence encodes CASSQRTANTGELFF.

A word on this clone: Other DNA sequences within the sample encode an identical CDR3. The chain recombines TRBV27 with TRBJ2-7; D perhaps matches TRBD2 (6 bases). V lost 3 bases to trimming and J lost 6 bases, with 12 bases between them. The CDR3 contains 13 residues. Germline-derived CDR1 and CDR2 are MNHEY and SMNVEV (reference sequence). The CDR3 nucleotides read TGTGCCAGCAGTTTCGGGAGTTCGCGCGAGCAGTACTTC. Its translation is CASSFGSSREQYF.

In its sample, this clone was seen once. J is TRBJ2-7 and V is TRBV3-1 (or the pseudogene TRBV3-2), with TRBD1 matching over 7 bases. The length of the CDR3 is 13 residues. V was clipped by 0 bases and J by 12 bases; unmatched bases: 8. Per germline, CDR1 LGHDT and CDR2 YNNKEL (reference sequence). The CDR3 region is CASSQEKGATAYF. The CDR3 nucleotides read TGTGCCAGCAGCCAAGAGAAGGGGGCGACTGCGTACTTC.

This chain joins TRBV29-1 and TRBJ2-7; D is uncertain. The CDR3 totals 14 residues. Trimming removed 6 bases at V and 2 bases at J, with 17 bases between. Per germline, CDR1 SQVTM and CDR2 ANQGSEA. DNA for the CDR3: TGCAGCGTCCGACCCTGGGCAGCCACCTACGAGCAGTACTTC. Protein: CSVRPWAATYEQYF.

The CDR3 DNA is TGTGCCACCAGCAGCACCGGGACAGTAGCCAAAAACATTCAGTACTTC. Residues: CATSSTGTVAKNIQYF. V usage is TRBV15 and J usage is TRBJ2-4; TRBD1 matches at 7 bases. This CDR3 comprises 16 residues. The germline CDR1 and CDR2 sequences are LNHNV and YYDKDF (reference sequence). Trimming took 3 bases from V and 0 from J; bases not matched to a gene: 5.

This clone occurred many times. The rearrangement links TRBV21-1 to TRBJ1-5; the listed D gene, TRBD1, was not tested against the DNA. TRBV21-1 is classified as a pseudogene. The CDR3 contains 16 residues. In DNA form, the CDR3 reads TGTGCCAGCAGCAAAGGGGGAGGACAGGGGATTCAGCCCCAGCATTTT. Protein product: CASSKGGGQGIQPQHF.

The rearrangement links TRBV6-2 or TRBV6-3 to TRBJ2-5; the D is unclear. The ends were cut back, 6 bases at V and 5 bases at J, with 25 bases in the middle. CDR3 length equals 17 residues. Germline assignment: CDR1 MNHEY and CDR2 SVGEGT. In nucleotides, the CDR3 is TGTGCCAGCAGCTTAATTGGAGAAATTTCCGTCGGGGAGACCCAGTACTTC. This gives the protein CASSLIGEISVGETQYF.

The J gene is TRBJ2-6, the V gene TRBV30; 7 positions agree with TRBD1. The CDR3 runs 14 residues. The V gene end was trimmed by 8 bases and the J gene end by 2 bases; junction bases not matched to a gene: 6. Germline V CDR1 and CDR2: GTSNPN, SVGIG (reference sequence). DNA of the CDR3: TGTGCCCATGAGCAGGGGGCTGGGGCCAACGTCCTGACTTTC. This codes for CAHEQGAGANVLTF.